This TCR beta chain derives from a study of T cell responses to AZD1222 COVID-19 vaccine. Using immunoSEQ multiplex PCR, the repertoire was profiled, and TCRdb retains in-frame clones only, with some absent. The repertoire includes under 150,000 clones, more than 90% of them detected once, and about 4.8% sits in the top ten. The table lists this clone with a few counts. This receptor was taken from an adult in good health. Specimen: peripheral blood, collected on day 0 of AZD1222 vaccination.

CDR3 region: CASSLFGQGGYEQYF. The CDR3 DNA reads as TGTGCCAGCAGTTTATTCGGACAGGGGGGCTACGAGCAGTACTTC. V gene TRBV28 combines with J gene TRBJ2-7, with 10 bases lining up with TRBD1. Unmatched junction bases numbered 3, after V lost 1 base and J lost 3 bases. Looked up from germline, CDR1 is MDHEN and CDR2 is SYDVKM. The CDR3 sequence is 15 residues long.